This T cell receptor beta chain was recovered during a study of blood T cell repertoires in COVID-19. Study as a whole: Both acute and convalescent COVID-19 samples were obtained from the United States, Italy and Spain. T cells, B-cell-depleted T cells, or PBMCs supplied cDNA or gDNA.

Generated by immunoSEQ multiplex PCR, the TCRdb table keeps only in-frame clones and is missing some. The table shows about 260,000 clones, with 75% to 90% occurring only once. Germline CDR1 reads LNHDA; CDR2 reads SQIVND (reference sequence). The V gene end was trimmed by 6 bases and the J gene end by 0 bases; junction bases not matched to a gene: 5. The CDR3 covers 15 residues. It was within 2 weeks before study entry that exposed participants met a COVID-19 case. The chain recombines TRBV19 with TRBJ1-3; 7 bases fit TRBD1. The TCR was taken from a woman in her thirties or forties who had been exposed to COVID-19. Specimen: PBMCs or T cells enriched from blood (not recorded which). The CDR3 DNA reads as TGTGCCAGTAGATCAGGGGGACACTCTGGAAACACCATATATTTT. Protein product: CASRSGGHSGNTIYF. Variable domain in full (rest from reference TRBV19 and TRBJ1-3): DGGITQSPKYLFRKEGQNVTLSCEQNLNHDAMYWYRQDPGQGLRLIYYSQIVNDFQKGDIAEGYSVSREKKESFPLTVTSAQKNPTAFYLCASRSGGHSGNTIYFGEGSWLTVV.